The source of this T cell receptor beta chain is a study of control samples from healthy donors and cancer patients. TCRdb's table, derived via immunoSEQ multiplex PCR, lists solely in-frame clones and lacks some. The table shows some 120,000 clones, with about 87% occurring only once. Input material: blood. This sequence was found in a man aged 60 to 75 in good health.

This CDR3 reads CASSPLQGTHNYGYTF. For the CDR3, the DNA is TGTGCCAGTAGTCCCTTACAGGGAACCCATAACTATGGCTACACCTTC. The gene calls are TRBV19 and TRBJ1-2; TRBD1 is a possible D gene (6 bases). The V end was cut by 5 bases, the J end by 1 base, with 17 bases between. Looked up from germline, CDR1 is LNHDA and CDR2 is SQIVND (reference sequence). The CDR3 has 16 residues. The entire variable domain, with the rest obtained from reference TRBV19 and TRBJ1-2, is as follows: DGGITQSPKYLFRKEGQNVTLSCEQNLNHDAMYWYRQDPGQGLRLIYYSQIVNDFQKGDIAEGYSVSREKKESFPLTVTSAQKNPTAFYLCASSPLQGTHNYGYTFGSGTRLTVV.